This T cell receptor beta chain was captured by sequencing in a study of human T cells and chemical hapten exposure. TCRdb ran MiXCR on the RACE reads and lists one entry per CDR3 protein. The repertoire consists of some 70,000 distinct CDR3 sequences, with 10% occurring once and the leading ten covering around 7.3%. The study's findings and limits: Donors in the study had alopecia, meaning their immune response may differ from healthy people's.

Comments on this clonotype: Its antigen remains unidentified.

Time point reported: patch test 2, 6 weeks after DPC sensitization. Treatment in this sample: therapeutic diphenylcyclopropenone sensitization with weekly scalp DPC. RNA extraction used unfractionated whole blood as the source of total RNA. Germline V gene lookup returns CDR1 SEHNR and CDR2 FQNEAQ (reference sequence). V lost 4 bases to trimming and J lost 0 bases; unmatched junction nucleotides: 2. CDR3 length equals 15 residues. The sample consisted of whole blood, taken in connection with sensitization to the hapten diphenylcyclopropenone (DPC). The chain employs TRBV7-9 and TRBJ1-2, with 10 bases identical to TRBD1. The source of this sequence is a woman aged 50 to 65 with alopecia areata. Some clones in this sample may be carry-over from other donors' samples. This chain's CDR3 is CASSWTGGPNYGYTF. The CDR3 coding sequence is TGTGCCAGCAGCTGGACAGGGGGGCCTAACTATGGCTACACCTTC.